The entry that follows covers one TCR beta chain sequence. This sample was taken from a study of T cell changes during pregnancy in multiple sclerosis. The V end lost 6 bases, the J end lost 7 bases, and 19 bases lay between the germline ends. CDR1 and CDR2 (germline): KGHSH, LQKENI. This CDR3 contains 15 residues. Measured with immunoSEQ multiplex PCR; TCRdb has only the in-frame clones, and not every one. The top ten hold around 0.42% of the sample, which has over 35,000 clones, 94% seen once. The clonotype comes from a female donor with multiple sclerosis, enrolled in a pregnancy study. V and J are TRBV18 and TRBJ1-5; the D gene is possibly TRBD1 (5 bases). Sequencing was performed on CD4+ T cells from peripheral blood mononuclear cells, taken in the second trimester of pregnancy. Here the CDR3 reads CASSPLPGKGQPQHF. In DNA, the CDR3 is TGTGCCAGCTCTCCCCTCCCAGGGAAAGGCCAGCCCCAGCATTTT.